Presented here are 31 T cell receptor beta chains from one specimen sequenced in a study of blood T cell repertoires in COVID-19. The method was immunoSEQ multiplex PCR; TCRdb's version includes in-frame clones alone and lacks a portion of them. The sample holds 70,000 to 95,000 clones, about 86% seen once. Sequencing input: peripheral blood. The receptors were sampled from an elderly woman with acute or convalescent COVID-19.

The rearrangement uses TRBV6-5 and TRBJ2-7, with 8 bases lining up with TRBD1. Germline CDR1 reads MNHEY; CDR2 reads SVGAGI. The trim removed 6 bases at V and 2 bases at J, leaving 6 bases unmatched. This CDR3 contains 14 residues. The CDR3: CASSPDRGTYEQYF. The CDR3 DNA reads TGTGCCAGCAGCCCAGACAGGGGAACCTACGAGCAGTACTTC.

The CDR3 coding sequence is TGTGCCAGCAGCTCGTTAGCAATTACTGAAGCTTTCTTT. Translated: CASSSLAITEAFF. The gene calls are TRBV12-3 or TRBV12-4 and TRBJ1-1, with no clear D. This CDR3 spans 13 amino acids. The V and J ends lost 6 bases and 5 bases respectively, with 13 bases between them.

The gene calls are TRBV19 and TRBJ1-5, with D tentatively TRBD1 (6 bases). The germline gives CDR1 LNHDA, CDR2 SQIVND (reference sequence). Trimming removed 1 base at V and 4 bases at J, with 14 bases between. The CDR3 spans 16 residues. The CDR3 DNA sequence: TGTGCCAGTAGTATAGCGGCAGGGGATTGGAATCAGCCCCAGCATTTT. This codes for CASSIAAGDWNQPQHF. Full variable domain (remainder filled in from reference TRBV19 and TRBJ1-5): DGGITQSPKYLFRKEGQNVTLSCEQNLNHDAMYWYRQDPGQGLRLIYYSQIVNDFQKGDIAEGYSVSREKKESFPLTVTSAQKNPTAFYLCASSIAAGDWNQPQHFGDGTRLSIL.

This chain connects TRBV4-1 to TRBJ1-4; D gene ambiguous. Trimming removed 1 base from V and 5 bases from J, with 8 bases in between. Looked up from germline, CDR1 is MGHRA and CDR2 is YSYEKL. This CDR3 is 14 amino acids long. Here the CDR3 reads CASSQGSANEKLFF. The CDR3 nucleotides read TGCGCCAGCAGCCAAGGGTCCGCGAATGAAAAACTGTTTTTT.

V is TRBV11-2 and J is TRBJ1-1; D perhaps matches TRBD1 (5 bases). There are 14 residues in the CDR3. Trimming left V 7 bases short and J 6 bases short, with 18 bases between. Germline V gene sequence: CDR1 SGHAT, CDR2 FQNNGV. The CDR3 is CASKRDFDVAEAFF. For the CDR3, the DNA is TGTGCCAGCAAGCGGGACTTCGATGTTGCTGAAGCTTTCTTT.

J is TRBJ1-4 and V is TRBV5-1, with a possible D match to TRBD1 (5 bases). Germline CDR1 SGHRS, CDR2 YFSETQ. This CDR3 region has 14 residues. Trimming took 5 bases from V and 2 from J, leaving 10 bases between them. CDR3 loop: CASSAQGTNEKLFF. The CDR3 nucleotides are TGCGCCAGCAGTGCCCAGGGCACTAATGAAAAACTGTTTTTT.

The chain carries TRBV10-3 and TRBJ2-2; no definite D call. CDR1 and CDR2 from the germline V gene are ENHRY and SYGVKD. The CDR3 covers 13 residues. V was pared by 8 bases and J by 1 base, with 8 bases between. Here the CDR3 DNA reads TGTGCCATCGAGGTCGGGAACACCGGGGAGCTGTTTTTT. It is translated as CAIEVGNTGELFF.

The rearrangement uses TRBV21-1 and TRBJ1-6. TRBV21-1 has pseudogene status. There are 15 residues in the CDR3. The CDR3 loop is CASRLDSSYNSPLHF. DNA for the CDR3: TGTGCCAGCAGGCTTGATAGCTCCTATAATTCACCCCTCCACTTT.

This clone was detected only once. The V call is TRBV14, the J call TRBJ2-5; D may be TRBD2 (5 bases). Per germline, CDR1 SGHDN and CDR2 FVKESK. The CDR3 has 16 residues. V was trimmed by 1 base and J by 5 bases, leaving 17 bases between them. The CDR3 DNA reads as TGTGCCAGCAGCCAAGTTCGGCCCCTAGCATCGGAGACCCAGTACTTC. Its translation: CASSQVRPLASETQYF.

This clone was recorded once. The chain joins TRBV2 to TRBJ2-7; 7 bases map to TRBD1. Germline V CDR1 and CDR2: SNHLY, FYNNEI. The CDR3 is made up of 15 amino acids. V gave up 5 bases and J gave up 1 base; unmatched junction bases: 8. In DNA, the CDR3 is TGTGCCAGCAGTCCTGACAGGGTACTGTCCTACGAGCAGTACTTC. Translation: CASSPDRVLSYEQYF.

This clone showed up just a few times. The V gene is TRBV4-3, the J gene TRBJ1-3; 7 positions match TRBD1. Germline V gives CDR1 LGHNA, CDR2 YSLEER. The CDR3 runs to 16 residues. With V trimmed by 0 bases and J by 4 bases, 6 bases remained unmatched. The CDR3 nucleotides are TGCGCCAGCAGCCAAGATCTAGGGACAGTCGGAAACACCATATATTTT. It encodes CASSQDLGTVGNTIYF.

The CDR3 spells CATSDRRVTTGELFF. The DNA of the CDR3 is TGTGCCACCAGTGATCGCAGGGTTACCACCGGGGAGCTGTTTTTT. The genes are TRBV24-1 and TRBJ2-2; tentative D call: TRBD1 (5 bases). Trimming stripped 3 bases from V and 4 bases from J, with 11 bases between. Germline values: CDR1 KGHDR, CDR2 SFDVKD. The CDR3 is 15 amino acids.

The chain combines TRBV9 with TRBJ1-1, with 10 bases matching TRBD1. V was pared by 5 bases and J by 4 bases, with 14 bases of the junction left unmatched. Germline CDR1 reads SGDLS; CDR2 reads YYNGEE. This CDR3 is built from 17 residues. This chain's CDR3 is CASSPGGTGVSGTEAFF. CDR3 DNA: TGTGCCAGCAGTCCAGGGGGGACAGGGGTTAGCGGCACTGAAGCTTTCTTT. Full variable domain (missing parts from reference TRBV9 and TRBJ1-1): DSGVTQTPKHLITATGQRVTLRCSPRSGDLSVYWYQQSLDQGLQFLIQYYNGEERAKGNILERFSAQQFPDLHSELNLSSLELGDSALYFCASSPGGTGVSGTEAFFGQGTRLTVV.

The genes are TRBV5-1 and TRBJ2-7; D perhaps matches TRBD2 (6 bases). CDR1 is SGHRS and CDR2 is YFSETQ in the germline V gene. Trimming shortened V by 3 bases and J by 7 bases, and 23 bases separated the two germline ends. The CDR3 spans 16 residues. The CDR3 here is CASSSKSTGTAGEQYF. The CDR3 DNA sequence: TGCGCCAGCAGCTCCAAGTCTACCGGGACTGCGGGGGAGCAGTACTTC.

V gene TRBV5-1 combines with J gene TRBJ1-1; 9 nucleotides agree with TRBD1. Germline V gives CDR1 SGHRS, CDR2 YFSETQ. Trimming at V came to 4 bases and at J to 2 bases, leaving 9 bases not matched to a gene. The CDR3 runs to 16 residues. The CDR3 region has the DNA TGCGCCAGCAGCGCGTACGGGACAGGGAAAAACACTGAAGCTTTCTTT. Amino acid sequence: CASSAYGTGKNTEAFF.

The J gene is TRBJ2-7, the V gene TRBV10-3; 9 positions agree with TRBD2. J gave up 6 bases and V 5 bases, and 8 bases lay outside the gene matches. The CDR3 is made up of 14 amino acids. The germline CDR1 and CDR2 sequences are ENHRY and SYGVKD. CDR3 in amino acids: CAISYSGRTFEQYF. CDR3 DNA: TGTGCCATCAGTTATAGCGGGAGAACTTTCGAGCAGTACTTC.

In its sample, this clone was seen once. CDR3 DNA sequence: TGTGCCAGCAGTTACGGGGACAGCTACAATGAGCAGTTCTTC. Translated: CASSYGDSYNEQFF. The chain has TRBV6-5 and TRBJ2-1; TRBD1 agrees at 7 bases. Germline CDR1 and CDR2: MNHEY and SVGAGI. The junction had 1 base not matched to a gene; V was cut back by 2 bases and J by 3 bases. This CDR3 spans 14 amino acids.

The gene calls are TRBV6-8 and TRBJ2-4; the D gene is possibly TRBD1 (5 bases). The germline V gene encodes CDR1 MNHGY and CDR2 SAAAGT. This CDR3 spans 13 amino acids. Trimming left V 7 bases short and J 7 bases short, with 14 bases between. The CDR3 DNA is TGTGCCAGCACCTCTAGGGGAAGTAACATTCAGTACTTC. Its protein is CASTSRGSNIQYF.

CDR3 region: CASSLGTSGPYEQYF. In DNA, the CDR3 is TGTGCCAGCAGCCTCGGGACTAGCGGACCTTACGAGCAGTACTTC. The gene calls are TRBV3-1 (or the pseudogene TRBV3-2) and TRBJ2-7, with TRBD2 identical over 11 bases. Germline CDR1 reads LGHDT; CDR2 reads YNNKEL (reference sequence). The CDR3 is 15 amino acids. The J segment lost 4 bases and the V segment lost 4 bases, leaving 6 bases of the junction unmatched.

This chain connects TRBV4-1 to TRBJ1-3; D may be TRBD1 (6 bases). V was trimmed by 1 base and J by 6 bases, leaving 13 bases between them. This CDR3 spans 15 amino acids. CDR1 is MGHRA, CDR2 YSYEKL, per germline. CDR3 nucleotides: TGCGCCAGCAGCCAAGTTCCAGGGGATTCAAACACCATATATTTT. Its translation is CASSQVPGDSNTIYF.

This chain links TRBV2 with TRBJ2-5, with 7 bases that match TRBD1. CDR3 length: 13 amino acids. Germline assignment: CDR1 SNHLY and CDR2 FYNNEI. J was trimmed by 1 base and V by 6 bases; bases with no gene match: 2. The CDR3 nucleotides read TGTGCCAGCAGCCGACAGGGCCAAGAGACCCAGTACTTC. As protein: CASSRQGQETQYF.

The gene calls are TRBV3-1 (or the pseudogene TRBV3-2) and TRBJ2-5; 11 nucleotides align to TRBD2. There are 16 residues in the CDR3. V was pared by 2 bases and J by 7 bases, with 9 bases of the junction left unmatched. The germline V gene encodes CDR1 LGHDT and CDR2 YNNKEL (reference sequence). CDR3 nucleotides: TGTGCCAGCAGCCAATTCGGAACTAGCGGGAGAGGGACCCAGTACTTC. Its translation: CASSQFGTSGRGTQYF.

This chain connects TRBV30 to TRBJ1-2; no clear D. The CDR3 extends over 13 amino acids. CDR1 is GTSNPN and CDR2 is SVGIG in the germline V gene (reference sequence). V was trimmed by 3 bases and J by 5 bases, leaving 13 bases between them. The CDR3 bases are TGTGCCTGGAGGAGCCAAATCGGGTATGGCTACACCTTC. Protein sequence: CAWRSQIGYGYTF. The full variable domain, in which reference TRBV30 and TRBJ1-2 provide the parts outside the CDR3, is SQTIHQWPATLVQPVGSPLSLECTVEGTSNPNLYWYRQAAGRGLQLLFYSVGIGQISSEVPQNLSASRPQDRQFILSSKKLLLSDSGFYLCAWRSQIGYGYTFGSGTRLTVV.

The chain employs TRBV5-5 and TRBJ1-1; the D gene is possibly TRBD1 (5 bases). CDR1 SGHKS and CDR2 YYEKEE come from the germline V gene (reference sequence). This CDR3 spans 16 amino acids. The V end was cut by 1 base, the J end by 0 bases, with 13 bases between. The CDR3 loop reads CASSLRGGGLNTEAFF. For the CDR3, the DNA is TGTGCCAGCAGCTTGAGGGGCGGGGGACTGAACACTGAAGCTTTCTTT.

This clone is labeled medium-sized. This chain uses TRBV9 with TRBJ2-7, with 14 bases fitting TRBD2. The germline V gene encodes CDR1 SGDLS and CDR2 YYNGEE. This CDR3 has 15 residues. V lost 4 bases to trimming and J lost 2 bases; unmatched junction nucleotides: 2. The DNA of the CDR3 is TGTGCCAGCAGCTTGGGACTAGCGGGGGCCTACGAGCAGTACTTC. Translation gives CASSLGLAGAYEQYF.

The chain combines TRBV4-1 with TRBJ2-7; 7 bases align to TRBD1. With V trimmed by 0 bases and J by 8 bases, 4 bases remained unmatched. The CDR3 spans 13 residues. Germline CDR1 reads MGHRA; CDR2 reads YSYEKL. CDR3 amino acids: CASSQDRGNKQYF. CDR3 DNA: TGCGCCAGCAGCCAAGACAGGGGGAATAAGCAGTACTTC.

V is TRBV19 and J is TRBJ2-6; D uncertain. Trimming removed 3 bases from V and 0 bases from J, with 9 bases in between. In germline, CDR1 is LNHDA, CDR2 SQIVND (reference sequence). The CDR3 extends over 16 amino acids. The CDR3 reads CASSIILSSGANVLTF. Written as DNA, the CDR3 is TGTGCCAGTAGTATTATTTTGAGCTCTGGGGCCAACGTCCTGACTTTC. The full variable domain, rest sourced from reference TRBV19 and TRBJ2-6, is DGGITQSPKYLFRKEGQNVTLSCEQNLNHDAMYWYRQDPGQGLRLIYYSQIVNDFQKGDIAEGYSVSREKKESFPLTVTSAQKNPTAFYLCASSIILSSGANVLTFGAGSRLTVL.

CDR3 in amino acids: CASSSMITGTGNSPLHF. The CDR3 nucleotides read TGTGCCAGCAGCTCAATGATAACCGGGACAGGGAATTCACCCCTCCACTTT. This rearrangement joins TRBV7-9 to TRBJ1-6, with 9 bases aligning to TRBD1. The CDR3 is 17 amino acids. Germline values: CDR1 SEHNR, CDR2 FQNEAQ (reference sequence). The V segment lost 4 bases and the J segment 7 bases; nucleotides outside the gene matches: 11.

This chain links TRBV19 with TRBJ1-5; 10 positions match TRBD1. This CDR3 has 17 amino acids. After removal of 0 bases from V and 3 bases from J, the junction contained 5 bases not matched to a gene. Germline V lookup: CDR1 LNHDA, CDR2 SQIVND (reference sequence). CDR3 DNA: TGTGCCAGTAGTATAGATAATGGACAGGGGGACAATCAGCCCCAGCATTTT. Translation: CASSIDNGQGDNQPQHF.

The rearrangement links TRBV5-6 to TRBJ2-7; D gene uncertain. CDR1 SGHDT and CDR2 YYEEEE come from the germline V gene. The CDR3 extends over 12 amino acids. The V and J ends lost 4 bases and 0 bases respectively, with 5 bases between them. CDR3 protein: CASSTVSYEQYF. The CDR3 DNA follows: TGTGCCAGCAGCACGGTCTCCTACGAGCAGTACTTC.

This chain uses TRBV5-1 with TRBJ1-3, with D perhaps TRBD1 (6 bases). Deletions cut 0 bases from V and 4 bases from J, with 8 bases between. The CDR3 totals 14 residues. In germline, CDR1 is SGHRS, CDR2 YFSETQ. CDR3 sequence: CASSLGDTGNTIYF. The CDR3 DNA reads TGCGCCAGCAGCTTGGGGGACACCGGAAACACCATATATTTT.